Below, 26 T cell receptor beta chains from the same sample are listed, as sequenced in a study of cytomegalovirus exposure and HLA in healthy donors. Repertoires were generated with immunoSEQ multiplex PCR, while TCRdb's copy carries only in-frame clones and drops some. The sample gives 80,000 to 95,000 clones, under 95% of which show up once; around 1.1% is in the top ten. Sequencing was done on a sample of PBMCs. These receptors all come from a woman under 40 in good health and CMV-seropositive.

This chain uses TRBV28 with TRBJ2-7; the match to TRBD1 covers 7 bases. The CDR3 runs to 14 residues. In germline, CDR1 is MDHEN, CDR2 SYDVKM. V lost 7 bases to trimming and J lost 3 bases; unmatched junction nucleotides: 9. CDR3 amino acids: CASKGTASFYEQYF. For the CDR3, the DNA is TGTGCCAGCAAGGGGACAGCCTCCTTCTACGAGCAGTACTTC.

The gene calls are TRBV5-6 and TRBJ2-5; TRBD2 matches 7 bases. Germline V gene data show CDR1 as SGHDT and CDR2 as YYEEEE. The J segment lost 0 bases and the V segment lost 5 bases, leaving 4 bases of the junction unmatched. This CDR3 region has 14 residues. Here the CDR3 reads CASSSTSDQETQYF. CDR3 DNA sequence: TGTGCCAGCAGTTCAACTAGCGACCAAGAGACCCAGTACTTC.

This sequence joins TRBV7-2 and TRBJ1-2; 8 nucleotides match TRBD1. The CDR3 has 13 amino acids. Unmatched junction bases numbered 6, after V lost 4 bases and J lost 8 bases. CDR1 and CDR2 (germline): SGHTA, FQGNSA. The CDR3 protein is CASSSDRTGGYTF. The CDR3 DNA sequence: TGTGCCAGCAGCTCAGACAGGACAGGGGGCTACACCTTC.

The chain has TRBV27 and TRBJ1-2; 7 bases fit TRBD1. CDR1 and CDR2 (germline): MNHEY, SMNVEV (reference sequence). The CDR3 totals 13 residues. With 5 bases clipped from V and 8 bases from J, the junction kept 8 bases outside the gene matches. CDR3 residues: CASSRRDSRGYTF. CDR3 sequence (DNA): TGTGCCAGCAGTCGGCGGGACAGCAGGGGCTACACCTTC.

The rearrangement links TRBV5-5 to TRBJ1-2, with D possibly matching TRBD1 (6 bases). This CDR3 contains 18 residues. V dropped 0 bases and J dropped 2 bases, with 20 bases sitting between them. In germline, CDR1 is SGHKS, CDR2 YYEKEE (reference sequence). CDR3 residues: CASSLVVRTGHGNYGYTF. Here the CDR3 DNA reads TGTGCCAGCAGCTTGGTAGTAAGGACGGGACACGGAAACTATGGCTACACCTTC.

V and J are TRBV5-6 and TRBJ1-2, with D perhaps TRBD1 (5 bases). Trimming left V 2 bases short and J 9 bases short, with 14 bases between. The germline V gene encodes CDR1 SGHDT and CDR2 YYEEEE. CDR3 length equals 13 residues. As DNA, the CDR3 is TGTGCCAGCAGCTTAGCGGGACTTCCTAGCTACACCTTC. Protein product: CASSLAGLPSYTF. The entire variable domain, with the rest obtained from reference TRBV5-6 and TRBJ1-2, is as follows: DAGVTQSPTHLIKTRGQQVTLRCSPKSGHDTVSWYQQALGQGPQFIFQYYEEEERQRGNFPDRFSGHQFPNYSSELNVNALLLGDSALYLCASSLAGLPSYTFGSGTRLTVV.

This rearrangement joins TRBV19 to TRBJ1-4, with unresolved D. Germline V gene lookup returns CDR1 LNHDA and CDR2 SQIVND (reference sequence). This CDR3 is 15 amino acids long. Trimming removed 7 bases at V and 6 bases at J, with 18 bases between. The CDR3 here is CASTIGGRFDEKLFF. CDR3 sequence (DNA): TGTGCCAGTACCATAGGAGGGAGATTTGATGAAAAACTGTTTTTT.

The CDR3 nucleotides read TGTGCCAGCAGCTTGGGCCGACAGGGACCCCGGACCTACGAGCAGTACTTC. Translated, it gives CASSLGRQGPRTYEQYF. The chain uses TRBV5-4 and TRBJ2-7; TRBD1 matches 7 bases. Germline CDR1 SGHNT, CDR2 YYREEE (reference sequence). CDR3 size: 17 residues. V was clipped by 0 bases and J by 2 bases; unmatched bases: 11.

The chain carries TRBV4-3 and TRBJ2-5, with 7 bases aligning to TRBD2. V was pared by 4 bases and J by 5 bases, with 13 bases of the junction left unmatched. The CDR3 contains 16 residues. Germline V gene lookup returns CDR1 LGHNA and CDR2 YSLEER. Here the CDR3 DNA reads TGCGCCAGCAGCCCCTCGGTGGGGTCGGGAGGTGAGACCCAGTACTTC. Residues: CASSPSVGSGGETQYF.

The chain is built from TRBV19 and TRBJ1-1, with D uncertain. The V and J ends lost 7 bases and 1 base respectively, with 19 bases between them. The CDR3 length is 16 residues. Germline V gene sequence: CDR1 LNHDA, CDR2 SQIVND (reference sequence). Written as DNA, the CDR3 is TGTGCCAGTACCGCCCCCCTCGGGGTTGCGAACACTGAAGCTTTCTTT. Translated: CASTAPLGVANTEAFF.

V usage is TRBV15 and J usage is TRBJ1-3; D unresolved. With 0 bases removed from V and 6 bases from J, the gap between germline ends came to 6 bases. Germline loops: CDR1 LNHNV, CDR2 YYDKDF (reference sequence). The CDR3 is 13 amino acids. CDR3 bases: TGTGCCACCAGCAGAGATCCGGTAAACACCATATATTTT. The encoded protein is CATSRDPVNTIYF. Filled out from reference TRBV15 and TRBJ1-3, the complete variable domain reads DAMVIQNPRYQVTQFGKPVTLSCSQTLNHNVMYWYQQKSSQAPKLLFHYYDKDFNNEADTPDNFQSRRPNTSFCFLDIRSPGLGDTAMYLCATSRDPVNTIYFGEGSWLTVV.

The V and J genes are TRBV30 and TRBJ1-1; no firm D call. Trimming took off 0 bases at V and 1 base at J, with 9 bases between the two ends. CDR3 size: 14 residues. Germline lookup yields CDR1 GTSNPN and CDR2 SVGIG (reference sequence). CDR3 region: CAWSVGQKNTEAFF. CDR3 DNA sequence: TGTGCCTGGAGTGTTGGGCAGAAGAACACTGAAGCTTTCTTT.

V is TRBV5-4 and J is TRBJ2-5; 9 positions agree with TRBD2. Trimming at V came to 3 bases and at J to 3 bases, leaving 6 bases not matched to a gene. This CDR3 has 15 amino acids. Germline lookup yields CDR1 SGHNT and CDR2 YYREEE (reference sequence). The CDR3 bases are TGTGCCAGCAGCTCCGGACTAGCGAGGGAAGAGACCCAGTACTTC. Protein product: CASSSGLAREETQYF.

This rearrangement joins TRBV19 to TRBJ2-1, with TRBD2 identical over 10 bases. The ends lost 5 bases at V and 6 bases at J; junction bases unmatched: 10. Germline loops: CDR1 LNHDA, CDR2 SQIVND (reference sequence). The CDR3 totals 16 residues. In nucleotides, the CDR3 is TGTGCCAGTAGTGGGAGCGGGAGGGCCGGGGGCAATGAGCAGTTCTTC. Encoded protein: CASSGSGRAGGNEQFF.

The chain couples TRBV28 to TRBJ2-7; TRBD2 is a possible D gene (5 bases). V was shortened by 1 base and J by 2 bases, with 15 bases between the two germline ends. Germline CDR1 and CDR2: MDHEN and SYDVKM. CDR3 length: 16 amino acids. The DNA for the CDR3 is TGTGCCAGCAGTTTATATTCGGGGTTTAACCCCTACGAGCAGTACTTC. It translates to CASSLYSGFNPYEQYF.

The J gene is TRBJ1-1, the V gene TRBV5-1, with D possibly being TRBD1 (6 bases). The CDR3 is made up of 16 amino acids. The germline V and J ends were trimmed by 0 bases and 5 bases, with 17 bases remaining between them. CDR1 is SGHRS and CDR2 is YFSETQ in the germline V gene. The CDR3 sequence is CASSLALGGLGTEAFF. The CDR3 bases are TGCGCCAGCAGCTTGGCCCTGGGGGGGCTGGGGACTGAAGCTTTCTTT. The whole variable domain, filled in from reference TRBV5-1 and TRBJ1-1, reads KAGVTQTPRYLIKTRGQQVTLSCSPISGHRSVSWYQQTPGQGLQFLFEYFSETQRNKGNFPGRFSGRQFSNSRSEMNVSTLELGDSALYLCASSLALGGLGTEAFFGQGTRLTVV.

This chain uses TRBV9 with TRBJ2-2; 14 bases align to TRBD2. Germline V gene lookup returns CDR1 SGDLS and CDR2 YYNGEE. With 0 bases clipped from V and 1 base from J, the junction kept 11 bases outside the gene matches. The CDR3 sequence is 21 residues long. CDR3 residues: CASSVAVRGLAGGKNTGELFF. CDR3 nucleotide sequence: TGTGCCAGCAGCGTAGCTGTTCGAGGACTAGCGGGAGGAAAGAACACCGGGGAGCTGTTTTTT.

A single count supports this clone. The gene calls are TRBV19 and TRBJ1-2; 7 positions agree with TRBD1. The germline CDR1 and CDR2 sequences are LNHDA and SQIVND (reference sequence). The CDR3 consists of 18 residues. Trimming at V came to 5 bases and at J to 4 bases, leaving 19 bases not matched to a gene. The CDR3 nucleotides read TGTGCCAGTAGTCGCAACAGGGGACAGAATAGTTTGAGCTATGGCTACACCTTC. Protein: CASSRNRGQNSLSYGYTF. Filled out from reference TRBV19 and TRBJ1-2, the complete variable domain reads DGGITQSPKYLFRKEGQNVTLSCEQNLNHDAMYWYRQDPGQGLRLIYYSQIVNDFQKGDIAEGYSVSREKKESFPLTVTSAQKNPTAFYLCASSRNRGQNSLSYGYTFGSGTRLTVV.

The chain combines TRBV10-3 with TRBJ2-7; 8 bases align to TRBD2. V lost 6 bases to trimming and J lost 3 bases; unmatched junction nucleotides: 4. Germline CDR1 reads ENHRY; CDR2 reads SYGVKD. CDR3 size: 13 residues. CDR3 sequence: CAISYTSGYEQYF. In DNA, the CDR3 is TGTGCCATCAGCTATACTAGCGGCTACGAGCAGTACTTC.

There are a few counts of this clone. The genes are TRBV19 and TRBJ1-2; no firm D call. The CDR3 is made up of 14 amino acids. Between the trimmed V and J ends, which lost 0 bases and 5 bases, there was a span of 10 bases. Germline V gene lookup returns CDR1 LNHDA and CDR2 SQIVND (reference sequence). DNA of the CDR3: TGTGCCAGTAGTATAGACCGGGAACGATATGGCTACACCTTC. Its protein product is CASSIDRERYGYTF.

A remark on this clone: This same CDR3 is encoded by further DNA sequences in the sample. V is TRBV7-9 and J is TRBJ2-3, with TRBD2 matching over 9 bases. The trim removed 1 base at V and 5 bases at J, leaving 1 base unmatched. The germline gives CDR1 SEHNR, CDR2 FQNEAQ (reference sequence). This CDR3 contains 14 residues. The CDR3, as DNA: TGTGCCAGCAGCTTAGAAGCGGGAGGAGATACGCAGTATTTT. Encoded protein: CASSLEAGGDTQYF.

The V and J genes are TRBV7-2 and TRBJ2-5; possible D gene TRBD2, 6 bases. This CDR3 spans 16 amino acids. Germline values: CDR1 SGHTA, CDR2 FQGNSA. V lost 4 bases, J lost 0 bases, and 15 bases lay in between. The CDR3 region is CASSYAGGTHQETQYF. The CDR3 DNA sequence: TGTGCCAGCAGCTATGCCGGGGGAACCCACCAAGAGACCCAGTACTTC.

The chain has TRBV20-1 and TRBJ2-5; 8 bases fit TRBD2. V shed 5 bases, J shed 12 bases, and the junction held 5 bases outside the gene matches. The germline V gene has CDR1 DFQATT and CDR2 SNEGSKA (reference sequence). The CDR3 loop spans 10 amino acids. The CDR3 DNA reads TGCAGTGCTTTTCGGGAGGGGGAGTACTTC. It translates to CSAFREGEYF.

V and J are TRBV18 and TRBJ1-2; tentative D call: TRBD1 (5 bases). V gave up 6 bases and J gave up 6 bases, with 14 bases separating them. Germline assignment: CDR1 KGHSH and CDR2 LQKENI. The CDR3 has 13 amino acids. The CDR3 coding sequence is TGTGCCAGCTCGTCTACAGGTACAGATGGCTACACCTTC. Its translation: CASSSTGTDGYTF. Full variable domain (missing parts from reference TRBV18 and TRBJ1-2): NAGVMQNPRHLVRRRGQEARLRCSPMKGHSHVYWYRQLPEEGLKFMVYLQKENIIDESGMPKERFSAEFPKEGPSILRIQQVVRGDSAAYFCASSSTGTDGYTFGSGTRLTVV.

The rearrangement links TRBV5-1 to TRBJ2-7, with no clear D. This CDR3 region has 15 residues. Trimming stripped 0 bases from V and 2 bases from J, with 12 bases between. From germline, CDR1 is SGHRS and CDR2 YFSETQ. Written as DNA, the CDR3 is TGCGCCAGCAGCTTGGAGTCCTCCGAGGCCTACGAGCAGTACTTC. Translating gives CASSLESSEAYEQYF.

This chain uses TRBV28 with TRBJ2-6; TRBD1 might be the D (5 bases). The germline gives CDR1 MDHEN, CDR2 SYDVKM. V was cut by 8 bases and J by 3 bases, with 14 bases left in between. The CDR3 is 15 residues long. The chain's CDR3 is CASRQGGVGANVLTF. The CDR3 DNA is TGTGCCAGCCGTCAGGGCGGTGTTGGGGCCAACGTCCTGACTTTC. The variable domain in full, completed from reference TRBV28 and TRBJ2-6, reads DVKVTQSSRYLVKRTGEKVFLECVQDMDHENMFWYRQDPGLGLRLIYFSYDVKMKEKGDIPEGYSVSREKKERFSLILESASTNQTSMYLCASRQGGVGANVLTFGAGSRLTVL.